The 7 T cell receptor beta chains listed next were all sequenced from one sample in a study of spatial heterogeneity in lung cancer. Study results and limitations: Within tumors, counts of expanded alpha and beta TCRs tracked tumor mutation counts.

TCRdb analysed the 5' RACE reads with MiXCR anew, one entry per CDR3 protein. The data hold about 13,000 distinct CDR3 sequences, with roughly 5.6% observed a single time. Time point given: sample taken at primary tumor resection. No antigens are known for them. The specimen was lung tumor tissue, collected at surgery. Receptors were obtained from a male donor with early-stage non-small cell lung cancer.

This clonotype was seen many times. This beta chain turned up in a library designed for alpha chains; as an off-target read, its abundance says little. This sequence joins TRBV6-5 and TRBJ1-1; no reliable D call. The CDR3 consists of 11 residues. Germline loops: CDR1 MNHEY, CDR2 SVGAGI. Trimming shortened V by 6 bases and J by 8 bases, and 10 bases separated the two germline ends. CDR3 protein: CASSIGREAFF. The CDR3 DNA follows: TGTGCCAGCAGCATTGGACGGGAAGCTTTCTTT.

There are many counts of this clonotype. Because the library targeted alpha chains, this beta chain is an off-target read whose size means little. This chain joins TRBV5-1 and TRBJ1-1; no clear D. The CDR3 length is 13 residues. Germline lookup yields CDR1 SGHRS and CDR2 YFSETQ. Deletions cut 4 bases from V and 7 bases from J, with 14 bases between. CDR3 amino acids: CASSPTPRVEAFF. The CDR3 DNA follows: TGCGCCAGCAGCCCTACCCCAAGAGTTGAAGCTTTCTTT. Full variable domain (missing parts from reference TRBV5-1 and TRBJ1-1): KAGVTQTPRYLIKTRGQQVTLSCSPISGHRSVSWYQQTPGQGLQFLFEYFSETQRNKGNFPGRFSGRQFSNSRSEMNVSTLELGDSALYLCASSPTPRVEAFFGQGTRLTVV.

Many counts were recorded for this clonotype. A library prepared for alpha chains yielded this beta chain as an off-target read; its size is of little meaning. The chain combines TRBV18 with TRBJ1-4; TRBD1 is a possible D gene (5 bases). The V and J ends lost 4 bases and 5 bases respectively, with 14 bases between them. Germline V lookup: CDR1 KGHSH, CDR2 LQKENI. This CDR3 has 15 residues. CDR3 sequence: CASSLPGRQNEKLFF. The CDR3, as DNA: TGTGCCAGCTCACTCCCGGGACGGCAAAATGAAAAACTGTTTTTT.

This clonotype has ten or more counts. This beta chain is a stray read from a library made for alpha chains; its abundance is not meaningful. The chain carries TRBV4-2 and TRBJ1-5; D not certain. Trimming removed 0 bases from V and 0 bases from J, with 12 bases in between. The germline CDR1 and CDR2 sequences are LGHNA and YNFKEQ. The CDR3 runs to 17 residues. Here the CDR3 reads CASSQEGQVYSNQPQHF. CDR3 coding DNA: TGTGCCAGCAGCCAAGAAGGCCAGGTGTATAGCAATCAGCCCCAGCATTTT.

Many counts were recorded for this clonotype. This beta chain is off target for a library built for alpha chains, so its abundance means little. V usage is TRBV4-1 and J usage is TRBJ2-3; TRBD2 matches 8 bases. Germline V gene data show CDR1 as MGHRA and CDR2 as YSYEKL. Trimming at V came to 5 bases and at J to 3 bases, leaving 7 bases not matched to a gene. The length of the CDR3 is 15 residues. This CDR3 is CASSRAGAGTDTQYF. CDR3 sequence (DNA): TGCGCCAGCAGCAGAGCGGGGGCCGGTACAGATACGCAGTATTTT.

This clonotype was recorded many times. Since it is a stray read in a library aimed at alpha chains, this beta chain has a size that is not meaningful. The rearrangement links TRBV21-1 to TRBJ1-5. TRBV21-1 is designated a pseudogene. There are 13 residues in the CDR3. The CDR3 here is CASSKHRLQPQHF. CDR3 nucleotide sequence: TGTGCCAGCAGCAAACACCGGCTCCAGCCCCAGCATTTT.

In this sample, this clonotype turned up many times. Little can be read into the size of this beta chain, an off-target read in a library designed for alpha chains. The chain couples TRBV6-5 to TRBJ1-4; perhaps TRBD1 as D (5 bases). Trimming took off 0 bases at V and 9 bases at J, with 14 bases between the two ends. The CDR3 sequence is 15 residues long. The germline V gene encodes CDR1 MNHEY and CDR2 SVGAGI. DNA for the CDR3: TGTGCCAGCAGTTACTCGGGCAGGGTAGTTCAAAAACTGTTTTTT. Protein sequence: CASSYSGRVVQKLFF.